This T cell receptor beta chain derives from a study of tumor-infiltrating lymphocytes in primary liver carcinoma. Study-wide findings and caveats: Overlap in tumor-adjacent and tumor-blood pairs fell below that of tumor region pairs.

Trimming shortened V by 5 bases and J by 2 bases, and 14 bases separated the two germline ends. The germline V gene has CDR1 MNHEY and CDR2 SVGEGT. The CDR3 extends over 15 amino acids. This clonotype was detected a few times. Its antigen remains unknown. No conserved phenylalanine or tryptophan ends this CDR3, so it is likely a read error. Unsorted whole blood yielded blood RNA, and germline DNA was extracted as well. A constant-region primer primed TCR beta cDNA synthesis from 400 to 550 ng of total RNA. A slightly modified ARM-PCR protocol with three nested multiplex PCR rounds produced these TCR beta libraries. A C-beta reverse primer was combined with TRBV1-TRBV30 forward primers in the first two PCR rounds, and each round had around 11 cycles. Using its own MiXCR run on the multiplex PCR reads, TCRdb lists one record per CDR3 protein. The sample has 250,000 to 350,000 distinct CDR3 sequences, about three fifths seen once.

The source is a woman aged 25 to 45 with primary liver carcinoma and hepatitis B virus infection. The chain has TRBV6-2 or TRBV6-3 and TRBJ2-3; D not resolved. What was sequenced was peripheral blood. The CDR3 sequence is CASSIWRLLTDTQYL. CDR3 DNA sequence: TGTGCCAGCAGTATCTGGCGGCTGCTCACAGATACGCAGTATTTA.